Described below is a single TCR beta chain sequence and its context. This clonotype was observed at least ten times. The clone's antigen remains unknown. Qualities for individual bases were not recorded, and no much larger clone is one base off. The library relied on 5' RACE. Sequencing was carried out with a NextSeq 500. In the TCR library protocol, a unique molecular identifier was attached to each TCR cDNA molecule so that PCR and sequencing errors could be corrected. The authors' analysis ran thus. Decombinator tools were used for TCR identification, UMI-based error correction and CDR3 extraction. Expanded TCRs were defined as those above a frequency of 2 per 1,000, corresponding to the top 1% of the tumor frequency distribution. Renyi diversity was calculated using the R vegan package after each repertoire was subsampled 100 times to 5,000 TCRs. To build CDR3 similarity networks, amino acid triplet string-kernel similarity was used, and CDR3s were connected when their pairwise similarity was above 0.82. TCRdb reprocessing: public reads trimmed at Q25 with fastp, clones called with MiXCR, in-frame beta chains kept. Duplicate CDR3 protein sequences are folded into a single record with the most common DNA and genes. TCRdb's processing, not the authors' own work, is the source of the V and J calls. Across this sample there are tens of thousands of distinct CDR3 sequences, with roughly 8% seen only once. The leading ten clones occupy 9.4% of the sample.

The data are from a study of spatial heterogeneity in lung cancer (dated by TCRdb to between 2018 and 2021). Regarding the study in general: Donors were around 69 patients with early-stage, untreated non-small cell lung cancer from the lung TRACERx cohort. Follow-up PBMC samples were sequenced whenever the samples were available, and the median time to follow-up was approximately 24 months after resection. More beta-chain than alpha-chain transcripts were consistently detected, likely reflecting higher beta-chain transcript abundance. In the raw uncorrected reads, each unique combination of TCR and UMI appeared on average more than ten times. In non-small cell lung cancer, the study quantitatively compared TCR alpha and beta repertoires across several tumor regions, matched nontumor lung, and blood. The study linked features of the TCR repertoire to counts of nonsynonymous mutations, which were determined by whole-exome sequencing of tumor tissue. At surgery, both alpha and beta chains were TCR-sequenced in fewer than 250 tumor regions, 63 to 65 matched nontumor lung samples and some 56 PBMC samples.

Study-wide findings and limitations: Ubiquitous expanded tumor TCRs showed up in blood more often at tumor resection than at routine follow-up. Comparisons of baseline and follow-up blood repertoires included only 14 to 15 patients. Additional single-cell paired TCR alpha and beta sequencing was considered necessary to confirm, at a functional level, the hypothesis that regional TCRs recognize regional mutations.

Read against the paper, the sample's time point label means: blood at routine non-recurrence follow-up after resection. For TCR sequencing, whole RNA was extracted from tumor and nontumor lung tissue, or from cryopreserved PBMC samples, and no cell sorting was done. Only patients for whom sufficient RNA was available from at least two tumor regions were selected for TCR sequencing. Sequences were derived from PBMCs, sampled at follow-up. The sequence was obtained from a male donor with early-stage non-small cell lung cancer.

The nucleotides are TGCGCCAGCAGTGAGTCGACGACTAGCGGGGGGTACAATGAGCAGTTCTTC. Its protein reads: CASSESTTSGGYNEQFF. The rearranged chain carries TRBV10-1 and TRBJ2-1; 13 junctional bases match TRBD2. Trimmed from V: 0 bases; trimmed from J: 4 bases; junction bases lacking a gene match: 3. Measured from the cysteine to the phenylalanine, the CDR3 is 17 residues long. Kept here is only the CDR3 DNA, which spans 51 bases and is read in frame from base 1. Via the germline V gene (reference sequence), CDR1 is WNHNN and CDR2 SYGVQD.